What follows are 21 T cell receptor beta chains derived from one specimen sequenced in a study of blood T cell repertoires in COVID-19. Sequencing was performed with immunoSEQ multiplex PCR; in TCRdb, only in-frame clones are kept and a portion is missing. This table holds approximately 230,000 clones, about 80% found once. Sequenced input: PBMCs or T cells enriched from blood (not recorded which). Source of these receptors: a man between 35 and 55 years old who had recovered from COVID-19.

Many counts were recorded for this clone. The CDR3 region is CASSQGPIRGGNTIYF. The CDR3 bases are TGTGCCAGCAGCCAAGGGCCCATTAGAGGGGGAAACACCATATATTTT. V is TRBV3-1 (or the pseudogene TRBV3-2) and J is TRBJ1-3; D is undetermined. The germline V and J ends were trimmed by 1 base and 4 bases, with 14 bases remaining between them. This CDR3 is 16 amino acids long. Germline V gene data show CDR1 as LGHDT and CDR2 as YNNKEL (reference sequence).

This clone was detected only a few times. The chain employs TRBV4-2 and TRBJ2-7, with 12 positions matching TRBD2. Trimming removed 2 bases from V and 0 bases from J; junction bases left unmatched: 8. The CDR3 totals 18 residues. From germline, CDR1 is LGHNA and CDR2 YNFKEQ. The CDR3 sequence: CASSQKTSGGQSSYEQYF. DNA of the CDR3: TGTGCCAGCAGCCAAAAGACTAGCGGGGGACAGAGCTCCTACGAGCAGTACTTC.

V and J are TRBV7-2 and TRBJ1-1; weak D call: TRBD1 (5 bases). CDR1 is SGHTA, CDR2 FQGNSA, per germline. This CDR3 contains 14 residues. Between the trimmed V and J ends, which lost 2 bases and 8 bases, there was a span of 15 bases. Here the CDR3 reads CASSLKDLHREAFF. CDR3 sequence (DNA): TGTGCCAGCAGCTTAAAGGATTTACACAGGGAAGCTTTCTTT.

The chain employs TRBV5-1 and TRBJ2-2; D is possibly TRBD1 (5 bases). The CDR3 consists of 14 residues. Germline lookup yields CDR1 SGHRS and CDR2 YFSETQ. V gave up 5 bases and J gave up 6 bases, with 14 bases separating them. This CDR3 is CASRPQGLSGELFF. DNA of the CDR3: TGCGCCAGCAGACCGCAGGGTTTGTCCGGGGAGCTGTTTTTT.

J is TRBJ2-5 and V is TRBV19, with 11 bases matching TRBD2. The CDR3 length is 16 residues. The J segment lost 3 bases and the V segment lost 6 bases, leaving 9 bases of the junction unmatched. CDR1 is LNHDA, CDR2 SQIVND, per germline (reference sequence). CDR3 nucleotides: TGTGCCAGTAGGAAGCTTACTAGCGGGAGAGAAGAGACCCAGTACTTC. Encoded protein: CASRKLTSGREETQYF.

The chain recombines TRBV28 with TRBJ2-3; 7 positions agree with TRBD2. This CDR3 is built from 16 residues. Per germline, CDR1 MDHEN and CDR2 SYDVKM. V dropped 8 bases and J dropped 1; count of bases not matched to a gene: 12. CDR3: CASRTPSGRGTDTQYF. The CDR3 nucleotides are TGTGCCAGCCGCACACCCTCAGGGAGGGGCACAGATACGCAGTATTTT.

This clone was seen a handful of times. This chain connects TRBV2 to TRBJ1-5; no clear D. Germline loops: CDR1 SNHLY, CDR2 FYNNEI. The V and J ends lost 6 bases and 3 bases respectively, with 9 bases between them. This CDR3 contains 13 residues. CDR3 bases: TGTGCCAGCAGCTCAGGCCCCAATCAGCCCCAGCATTTT. This codes for CASSSGPNQPQHF.

The rearrangement links TRBV28 to TRBJ2-5, with 7 bases lining up with TRBD1. Trimming took 3 bases from V and 1 from J; bases not matched to a gene: 5. CDR3 size: 15 residues. Germline V lookup: CDR1 MDHEN, CDR2 SYDVKM. The CDR3 protein is CASSLDRQGQETQYF. In DNA, the CDR3 is TGTGCCAGCAGTTTGGACCGACAGGGCCAAGAGACCCAGTACTTC.

The J gene is TRBJ2-3, the V gene TRBV7-9; D possibly corresponds to TRBD1 (5 bases). V was trimmed by 4 bases and J by 14 bases, leaving 16 bases between them. The CDR3 consists of 12 residues. Germline CDR1 and CDR2: SEHNR and FQNEAQ (reference sequence). The CDR3 DNA sequence: TGTGCCAGCAGCTCGGACAAGCAGGAGCCGTATTTT. It specifies CASSSDKQEPYF.

The genes are TRBV28 and TRBJ1-1; 7 bases are a match to TRBD1. This CDR3 contains 14 residues. J gave up 5 bases and V 6 bases, and 9 bases lay outside the gene matches. CDR1 is MDHEN, CDR2 SYDVKM, per germline. The CDR3: CASSIYRGRTEAFF. The CDR3 DNA reads as TGTGCCAGCAGCATATACAGGGGTCGGACTGAAGCTTTCTTT.

This chain connects TRBV6-1 to TRBJ1-5; the D is unclear. The CDR3 is made up of 13 amino acids. From germline, CDR1 is MNHNS and CDR2 SASEGT. V was trimmed by 1 base and J by 6 bases, leaving 7 bases between them. The CDR3 region is CASSEVNIQPQHF. In DNA form, the CDR3 reads TGTGCCAGCAGTGAAGTAAATATTCAGCCCCAGCATTTT.

This rearrangement joins TRBV29-1 to TRBJ2-5; D is possibly TRBD2 (6 bases). From germline, CDR1 is SQVTM and CDR2 ANQGSEA. Trimming cost V 6 bases and J 4 bases, with 21 bases left between them. This CDR3 is 15 amino acids long. The CDR3 protein is CSVQGLRDVLETQYF. CDR3 nucleotide sequence: TGCAGCGTGCAAGGATTGCGGGATGTATTAGAGACCCAGTACTTC. Full variable domain (missing parts from reference TRBV29-1 and TRBJ2-5): SAVISQKPSRDICQRGTSLTIQCQVDSQVTMMFWYRQQPGQSLTLIATANQGSEATYESGFVIDKFPISRPNLTFSTLTVSNMSPEDSSIYLCSVQGLRDVLETQYFGPGTRLLVL.

The chain recombines TRBV18 with TRBJ2-7, with a weak D call TRBD1 (5 bases). The CDR3 length is 15 residues. CDR1 and CDR2 (germline): KGHSH, LQKENI. Deletions cut 2 bases from V and 2 bases from J, with 13 bases between. CDR3 loop: CASSPIEKGTYEQYF. For the CDR3, the DNA is TGTGCCAGCTCACCAATCGAAAAGGGGACCTACGAGCAGTACTTC. Full variable domain (remainder filled in from reference TRBV18 and TRBJ2-7): NAGVMQNPRHLVRRRGQEARLRCSPMKGHSHVYWYRQLPEEGLKFMVYLQKENIIDESGMPKERFSAEFPKEGPSILRIQQVVRGDSAAYFCASSPIEKGTYEQYFGPGTRLTVT.

J is TRBJ2-7 and V is TRBV19, with 8 bases that match TRBD1. With V trimmed by 4 bases and J by 3 bases, 5 bases remained unmatched. Germline CDR1 and CDR2: LNHDA and SQIVND (reference sequence). The CDR3 has 14 amino acids. Here the CDR3 DNA reads TGTGCCAGTAGTACCTCAGGGGGCAGCTACGAGCAGTACTTC. This translates into CASSTSGGSYEQYF. Using reference TRBV19 and TRBJ2-7 for the parts outside the CDR3, the full variable domain is DGGITQSPKYLFRKEGQNVTLSCEQNLNHDAMYWYRQDPGQGLRLIYYSQIVNDFQKGDIAEGYSVSREKKESFPLTVTSAQKNPTAFYLCASSTSGGSYEQYFGPGTRLTVT.

The CDR3 loop is CASSQDSRYEQYF. The CDR3, as DNA: TGTGCCAGCAGCCAAGATTCCCGCTACGAGCAGTACTTC. The rearrangement uses TRBV3-1 (or the pseudogene TRBV3-2) and TRBJ2-7; D unresolved. The V and J ends lost 0 bases and 3 bases respectively, with 6 bases between them. The CDR3 is made up of 13 amino acids. In germline, CDR1 is LGHDT, CDR2 YNNKEL (reference sequence).

J is TRBJ2-3 and V is TRBV7-6; 8 bases align to TRBD2. Germline CDR1 reads SGHVS; CDR2 reads FNYEAQ. This CDR3 has 15 residues. V lost 8 bases, J lost 0 bases, and 7 bases stayed unmatched. The CDR3: CASPPGGGSTDTQYF. The CDR3 DNA is TGTGCCAGCCCTCCCGGGGGGGGAAGCACAGATACGCAGTATTTT.

The chain joins TRBV3-1 (or the pseudogene TRBV3-2) to TRBJ1-5, with 7 bases lining up with TRBD1. The CDR3 spans 14 residues. Germline CDR1 reads LGHDT; CDR2 reads YNNKEL (reference sequence). V lost 5 bases, J lost 6 bases, and 7 bases stayed unmatched. The CDR3 here is CASSGRGTGQPQHF. As DNA, the CDR3 is TGTGCCAGCAGCGGCAGGGGGACGGGTCAGCCCCAGCATTTT.

The chain uses TRBV6-5 and TRBJ1-1; TRBD1 is a possible D gene (5 bases). The germline V and J ends were trimmed by 2 bases and 0 bases, with 13 bases remaining between them. The V gene's germline CDR1 is MNHEY and CDR2 SVGAGI. The CDR3 consists of 16 residues. CDR3 amino acids: CASSYGTGAMNTEAFF. The CDR3 coding sequence is TGTGCCAGCAGTTACGGAACAGGAGCTATGAACACTGAAGCTTTCTTT.

The chain combines TRBV30 with TRBJ1-5, with a weak D call TRBD1 (6 bases). Between the trimmed V and J ends, which lost 1 base and 6 bases, there was a span of 16 bases. The CDR3 contains 15 residues. CDR1 GTSNPN and CDR2 SVGIG come from the germline V gene (reference sequence). CDR3 protein: CAWSGGGSVSQPQHF. Written as DNA, the CDR3 is TGTGCCTGGAGTGGAGGGGGTTCTGTCAGTCAGCCCCAGCATTTT.

The V call is TRBV9, the J call TRBJ2-1; 12 bases map to TRBD2. There are 16 residues in the CDR3. In germline, CDR1 is SGDLS, CDR2 YYNGEE. V was clipped by 4 bases and J by 9 bases; unmatched bases: 11. CDR3 in DNA: TGTGCCAGCAGCCCGAGAGGACTAGCGGGGACACTTGAGCAGTTCTTC. It codes for CASSPRGLAGTLEQFF.

A few counts support this clone. The chain is built from TRBV29-1 and TRBJ2-1, with 7 bases identical to TRBD1. Germline V lookup: CDR1 SQVTM, CDR2 ANQGSEA. V dropped 3 bases and J dropped 7; count of bases not matched to a gene: 6. CDR3 length: 13 residues. The chain's CDR3 is CSVDPHRGNEQFF. The CDR3, as DNA: TGCAGCGTTGACCCACACAGGGGAAATGAGCAGTTCTTC.